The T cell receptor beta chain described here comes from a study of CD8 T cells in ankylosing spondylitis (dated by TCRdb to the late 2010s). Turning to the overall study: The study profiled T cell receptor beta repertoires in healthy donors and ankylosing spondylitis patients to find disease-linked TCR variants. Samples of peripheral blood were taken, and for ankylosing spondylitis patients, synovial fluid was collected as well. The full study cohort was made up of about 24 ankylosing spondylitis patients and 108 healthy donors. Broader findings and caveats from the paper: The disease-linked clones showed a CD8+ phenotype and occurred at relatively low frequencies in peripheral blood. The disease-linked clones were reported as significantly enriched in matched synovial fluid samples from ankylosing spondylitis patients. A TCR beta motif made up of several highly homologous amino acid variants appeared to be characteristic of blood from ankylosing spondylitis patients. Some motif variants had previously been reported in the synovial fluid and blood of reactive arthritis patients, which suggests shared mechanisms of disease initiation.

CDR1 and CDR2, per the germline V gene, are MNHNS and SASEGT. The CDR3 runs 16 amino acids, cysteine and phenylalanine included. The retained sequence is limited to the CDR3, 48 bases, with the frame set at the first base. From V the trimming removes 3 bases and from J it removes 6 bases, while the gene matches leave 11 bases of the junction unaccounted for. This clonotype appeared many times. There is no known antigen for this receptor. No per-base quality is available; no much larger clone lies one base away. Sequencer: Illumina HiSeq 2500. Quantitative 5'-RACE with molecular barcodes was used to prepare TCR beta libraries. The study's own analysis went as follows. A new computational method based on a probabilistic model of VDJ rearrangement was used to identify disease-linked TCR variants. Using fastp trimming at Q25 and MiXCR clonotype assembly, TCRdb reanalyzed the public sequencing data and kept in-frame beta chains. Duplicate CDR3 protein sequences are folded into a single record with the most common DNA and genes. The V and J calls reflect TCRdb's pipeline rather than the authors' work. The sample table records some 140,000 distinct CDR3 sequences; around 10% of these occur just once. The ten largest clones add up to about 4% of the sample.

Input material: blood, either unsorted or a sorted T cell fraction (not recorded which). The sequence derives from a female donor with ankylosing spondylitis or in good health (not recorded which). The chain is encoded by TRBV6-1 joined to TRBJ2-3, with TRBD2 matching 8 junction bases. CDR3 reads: CASSDPSGGVWDTQYF. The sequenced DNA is TGTGCCAGCAGTGATCCGAGCGGGGGAGTTTGGGATACGCAGTATTTT.